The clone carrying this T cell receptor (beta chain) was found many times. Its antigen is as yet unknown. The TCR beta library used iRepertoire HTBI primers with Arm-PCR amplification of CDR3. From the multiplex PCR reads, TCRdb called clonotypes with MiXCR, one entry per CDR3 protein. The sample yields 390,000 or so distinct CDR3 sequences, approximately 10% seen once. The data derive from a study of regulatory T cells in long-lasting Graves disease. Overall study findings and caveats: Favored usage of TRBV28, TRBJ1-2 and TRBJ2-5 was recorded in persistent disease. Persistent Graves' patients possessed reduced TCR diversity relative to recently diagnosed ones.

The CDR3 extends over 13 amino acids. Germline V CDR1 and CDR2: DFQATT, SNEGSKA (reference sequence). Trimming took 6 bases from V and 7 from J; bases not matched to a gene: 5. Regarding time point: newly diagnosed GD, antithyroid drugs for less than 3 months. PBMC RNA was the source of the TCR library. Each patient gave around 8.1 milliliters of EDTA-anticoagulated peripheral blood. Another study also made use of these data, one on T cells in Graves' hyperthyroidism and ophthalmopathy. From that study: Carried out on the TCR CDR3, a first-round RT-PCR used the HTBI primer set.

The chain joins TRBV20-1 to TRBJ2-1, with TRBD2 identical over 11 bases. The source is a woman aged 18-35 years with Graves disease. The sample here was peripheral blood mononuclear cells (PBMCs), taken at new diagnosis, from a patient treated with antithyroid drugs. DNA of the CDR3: TGCAGTGCCTTAGCGGGGGGGGGTAATGAGCAGTTCTTC. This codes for CSALAGGGNEQFF.